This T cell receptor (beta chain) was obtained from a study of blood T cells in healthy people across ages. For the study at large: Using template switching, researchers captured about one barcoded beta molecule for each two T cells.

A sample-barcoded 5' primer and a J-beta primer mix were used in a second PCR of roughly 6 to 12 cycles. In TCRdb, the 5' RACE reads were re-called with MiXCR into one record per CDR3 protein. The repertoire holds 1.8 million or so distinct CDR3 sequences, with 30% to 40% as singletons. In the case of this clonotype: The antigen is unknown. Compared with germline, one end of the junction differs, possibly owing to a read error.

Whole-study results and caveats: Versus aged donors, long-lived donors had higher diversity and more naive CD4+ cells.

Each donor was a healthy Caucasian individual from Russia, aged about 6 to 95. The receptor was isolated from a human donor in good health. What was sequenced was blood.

CDR3 DNA: TGTGTCAGCAACCTACAGGGGATTAACTATGGCTACACCTTC. As protein: CVSNLQGINYGYTF. V and J are TRBV5-5 and TRBJ1-2, with TRBD1 matching 7 bases. The CDR3 loop spans 14 amino acids. Looked up from germline, CDR1 is SGHKS and CDR2 is YYEKEE (reference sequence).